Listed below are T cell receptor beta chains from one sample, sequenced in a study of a mutant IDH1 vaccine in newly diagnosed glioma. The antigens of these receptors remain unknown. The protocol was immunoSEQ multiplex PCR, while the TCRdb copy is restricted to in-frame clones and leaves out a portion. The table lists tens of thousands of clones, 80% to 85% of them singletons. Sequenced here: PBMCs, sampled from a glioma patient whose treatment included an IDH1 peptide vaccine. These receptors were taken from a woman aged 40 to 50 with glioma. Some clones in this sample may be carry-over from other donors' samples. Both conserved end residues are part of each CDR3.

CDR3aa	v_gene	j_gene
CASSQDLTRDYGYTF	TRBV4-3	TRBJ1-2
CASSPEGHENQPQHF	TRBV18	TRBJ1-5
CASSLGAPFGNQPQHF	TRBV7-8	TRBJ1-5
CASKGLVLAGELFF	TRBV2	TRBJ2-2
CASSQDGGSPSIEQFF	TRBV4-2	TRBJ2-1
CASSQEWGGGEQFF	TRBV4-2	TRBJ2-1
CASRRDRADGYTF	TRBV5-6	TRBJ1-2
CASSLPYSTDTQYF	TRBV7-9	TRBJ2-3
CAISSAGVKDTQYF	TRBV10-3	TRBJ2-3
CASSLEGLSNTGELFF	TRBV7-2	TRBJ2-2
CASSLGGEGEAFF	TRBV11-3	TRBJ1-1
CASSERREGAYNEQFF	TRBV25-1	TRBJ2-1
CAITPGYGGNTIYF	TRBV10-3	TRBJ1-3
CASSQLGGNTGELFF	TRBV4-1	TRBJ2-2
CASSQEEGGAAEAFF	TRBV4-3	TRBJ1-1
CASSSRQGSNSPLHF	TRBV5-6	TRBJ1-6
CASSLAGGTYEQYF	TRBV7-2	TRBJ2-7
CASSERQGTNTEAFF	TRBV6-1	TRBJ1-1
CASSLQERGGRGLHSGNTIYF	TRBV5-1	TRBJ1-3
CASSSEGGETQYF	TRBV7-9	TRBJ2-5
CASSLEGNLNYNSPLHF	TRBV13	TRBJ1-6
CASSSTRGPEQYF	TRBV5-4	TRBJ2-7